This is a list of T cell receptor beta chains from one sample in a study of blood T cells in healthy people across ages. TCRdb ran MiXCR on the 5' RACE reads and lists one entry per CDR3 protein. The sample yields 710,000 or so distinct CDR3 sequences, approximately 30% seen once. The specimen sequenced was blood. These receptors originate from a woman older than 75 in good health. The CDR3 runs from the conserved cysteine through the conserved F or W. A D gene is named only where the DNA matches it firmly. Only some rows state a clone size, as once, few, many or a class for expanded clones.

abundance	v_gene	j_gene	d_gene	CDR3aa	CDR3nt
few	TRBV30	TRBJ2-5	-	CAWSAGSETQYF	TGTGCCTGGAGTGCCGGGTCCGAGACCCAGTACTTC
many	TRBV6-2/TRBV6-3	TRBJ1-2	TRBD1	CASSRTDRANYGYTF	TGTGCCAGCAGTCGCACCGACAGGGCTAACTATGGCTACACCTTC
-	TRBV20-1	TRBJ2-1	TRBD2	CSASSQRGYSYNEQFF	TGCAGTGCTAGTAGCCAGCGGGGATATTCCTACAATGAGCAGTTCTTC
many	TRBV4-3	TRBJ1-5	-	CASSQGQGHQPQHF	TGCGCCAGCAGCCAAGGCCAGGGCCATCAGCCCCAGCATTTT
many	TRBV5-6	TRBJ2-5	-	CASSFGGQSKTQYF	TGTGCCAGCAGCTTCGGGGGACAGTCAAAGACCCAGTACTTC
few	TRBV30	TRBJ1-1	-	CAWKVAGLNTEAFF	TGTGCCTGGAAAGTGGCAGGTTTGAACACTGAAGCTTTCTTT
many	TRBV15	TRBJ2-1	TRBD2	CATSIIAGEGQFF	TGTGCCACCAGCATAATAGCGGGAGAAGGGCAGTTCTTC
many	TRBV20-1	TRBJ2-5	TRBD2	CSASRGSGAETQYF	TGCAGTGCTAGTCGCGGTAGCGGGGCAGAGACCCAGTACTTC
-	TRBV4-3	TRBJ2-7	-	CASSLGSRNFDNEQYF	TGCGCCAGCAGCCTTGGCAGTAGGAATTTCGACAATGAGCAGTACTTC
many	TRBV6-6	TRBJ2-7	TRBD2	CASSNSRGGAYEQYF	TGTGCCAGCAGCAATTCTCGCGGGGGGGCCTACGAGCAGTACTTC
-	TRBV5-1	TRBJ2-1	-	CASSSASGGSYNEQFF	TGCGCCAGCAGCTCGGCTAGTGGGGGGTCCTACAATGAGCAGTTCTTC
many	TRBV20-1	TRBJ2-5	TRBD2	CSARDQLAGPKEETQYF	TGCAGTGCTAGAGATCAGCTAGCGGGGCCCAAGGAGGAGACCCAGTACTTC
-	TRBV25-1	TRBJ1-1	-	CASSEYKGGANTEAFF	TGTGCCAGCAGTGAATATAAAGGGGGGGCGAACACTGAAGCTTTCTTT
once	TRBV12-3/TRBV12-4	TRBJ2-5	TRBD2	CASSLGLTDQETQYF	TGTGCCAGCAGCCTGGGACTAACCGACCAAGAGACCCAGTACTTC
once	TRBV5-6	TRBJ1-1	-	CASSLGAYAGPGVEAFF	TGTGCCAGCAGCTTGGGGGCTTATGCGGGACCTGGGGTTGAAGCTTTCTTT
-	TRBV29-1	TRBJ2-7	-	CSVGLGYEQYF	TGCAGCGTCGGGCTCGGCTACGAGCAGTACTTC
-	TRBV12-3/TRBV12-4	TRBJ1-2	-	CAGSLTGGRGGYTF	TGTGCCGGCAGCTTGACAGGCGGGAGAGGTGGCTACACCTTC
many	TRBV29-1	TRBJ2-7	TRBD2	CSVDRRLRGVTYEQYF	TGCAGCGTTGATCGGAGATTGCGGGGGGTCACCTACGAGCAGTACTTC
-	TRBV3-1	TRBJ1-2	-	CASSPHREPNYGYTF	TGTGCCAGCAGCCCGCACAGAGAGCCCAACTATGGCTACACCTTC
many	TRBV10-3	TRBJ2-7	-	CAISDRTYEQYF	TGTGCCATCAGTGACAGAACCTACGAGCAGTACTTC
many	TRBV7-6	TRBJ2-5	-	CASSLAATKTQYF	TGTGCCAGCAGCTTAGCGGCGACGAAGACCCAGTACTTC
-	TRBV4-3	TRBJ1-2	TRBD1	CASSQSDRGRSGYTF	TGCGCCAGCAGCCAATCCGACAGGGGGCGGAGTGGCTACACCTTC
-	TRBV30	TRBJ2-4	-	CAWSLGPGIQYF	TGTGCCTGGAGTCTAGGTCCGGGCATTCAGTACTTC
-	TRBV4-2	TRBJ2-4	-	CASSPVWGAGNIQYF	TGTGCCAGCAGCCCCGTGTGGGGGGCGGGGAACATTCAGTACTTC
many	TRBV5-1	TRBJ2-7	TRBD1	CASSRTGRTYEQYF	TGCGCCAGCAGCCGGACAGGGCGGACCTACGAGCAGTACTTC
-	TRBV4-1	TRBJ1-4	TRBD1	CASSQAGGSREKLFF	TGCGCCAGCAGCCAAGCAGGGGGGAGTAGGGAAAAACTGTTTTTT
few	TRBV5-6	TRBJ1-2	TRBD1	CASSWTGQGNYGYTF	TGTGCCAGCAGCTGGACGGGACAGGGTAACTATGGCTACACCTTC
once	TRBV20-1	TRBJ2-5	-	CSASVGSGETQYF	TGCAGTGCTAGTGTGGGGTCGGGAGAGACCCAGTACTTC
few	TRBV20-1	TRBJ1-1	-	CSARYRGGRTEAFF	TGCAGTGCCAGATACCGAGGGGGGAGGACTGAAGCTTTCTTT
-	TRBV4-3	TRBJ1-4	-	CASSQDSFIREKLFF	TGCGCCAGCAGCCAAGACAGTTTTATAAGGGAAAAACTGTTTTTT
-	TRBV14	TRBJ2-4	TRBD2	CASSQDSSGGGLAKNIQYF	TGTGCCAGCAGCCAAGATAGTAGCGGCGGGGGGTTAGCCAAAAACATTCAGTACTTC
-	TRBV7-6	TRBJ2-7	-	CASSRGNELPYEQYF	TGTGCCAGCAGCCGGGGGAACGAACTACCCTACGAGCAGTACTTC
many	TRBV20-1	TRBJ2-1	TRBD2	CSPSGGANEQFF	TGCAGTCCTAGCGGGGGGGCCAATGAGCAGTTCTTC
few	TRBV6-2/TRBV6-3	TRBJ1-1	-	CASRESRGTEAFF	TGTGCCAGCAGAGAGTCCCGGGGCACTGAAGCTTTCTTT
-	TRBV27	TRBJ1-4	-	CASSRAQKNEKLFF	TGTGCCAGCAGTAGGGCTCAGAAAAATGAAAAACTGTTTTTT
-	TRBV7-9	TRBJ2-3	-	CASSWGPPSSTDTQYF	TGTGCCAGCAGCTGGGGACCGCCCTCTAGCACAGATACGCAGTATTTT
-	TRBV29-1	TRBJ2-2	TRBD2	CSILGLAGATNTGELFF	TGCAGCATACTGGGACTAGCGGGGGCGACGAACACCGGGGAGCTGTTTTTT
few	TRBV7-6	TRBJ2-7	TRBD1	CASSLQTGSAYEQYF	TGTGCCAGTAGCCTTCAGACAGGGAGCGCCTACGAGCAGTACTTC
few	TRBV19	TRBJ1-5	-	CASSIGQRSNQPQHF	TGTGCCAGTAGTATAGGACAACGTAGCAATCAGCCCCAGCATTTT
many	TRBV12-3/TRBV12-4	TRBJ2-3	TRBD1	CASSLTQGAEDTQYF	TGTGCCAGCAGTTTAACCCAGGGGGCAGAGGATACGCAGTATTTT
many	TRBV11-2	TRBJ2-7	-	CASSLGLRQGPYEQYF	TGTGCCAGCAGCTTAGGTCTTCGGCAGGGCCCCTACGAGCAGTACTTC
-	TRBV5-1	TRBJ2-3	TRBD2	CASSPAAGTSGADTQYF	TGCGCCAGCAGCCCGGCCGCCGGGACTAGCGGGGCAGATACGCAGTATTTT
many	TRBV6-2/TRBV6-3	TRBJ2-7	-	CASSWGENEQYF	TGTGCCAGCAGCTGGGGCGAGAACGAGCAGTACTTC
-	TRBV29-1	TRBJ2-2	-	CSVTSTGELFF	TGCAGCGTTACGTCCACCGGGGAGCTGTTTTTT
many	TRBV20-1	TRBJ1-1	-	CSARVGEGNTEAFF	TGCAGTGCTAGAGTCGGGGAGGGGAACACTGAAGCTTTCTTT
many	TRBV30	TRBJ2-4	-	CAWSFREVAKNIQYF	TGTGCCTGGAGTTTCAGGGAGGTAGCCAAAAACATTCAGTACTTC
few	TRBV5-1	TRBJ2-6	TRBD1	CASSLAGVPGGSGANVLTF	TGCGCCAGCAGCTTGGCCGGCGTGCCAGGGGGCTCTGGGGCCAACGTCCTGACTTTC
once	TRBV6-1	TRBJ1-5	-	CASSEDGRAYSNQPQHF	TGTGCCAGCAGTGAAGACGGCAGGGCATATAGCAATCAGCCCCAGCATTTT
-	TRBV5-6	TRBJ2-1	TRBD2	CASSLGTSSYAQFF	TGTGCCAGCAGTCTCGGGACTAGTAGCTATGCGCAGTTCTTC
-	TRBV28	TRBJ2-7	-	CASSFRPRAGPGTEQYF	TGTGCCAGCAGTTTTCGACCGAGGGCGGGACCTGGGACTGAGCAGTACTTC
-	TRBV7-6	TRBJ2-3	TRBD1	CASSLAYGQGSTDTQYF	TGTGCCAGCAGCTTAGCTTACGGACAGGGAAGCACAGATACGCAGTATTTT
-	TRBV20-1	TRBJ2-6	-	CSLDGYSGANVLTF	TGCAGTCTTGACGGCTACTCTGGGGCCAACGTCCTGACTTTC